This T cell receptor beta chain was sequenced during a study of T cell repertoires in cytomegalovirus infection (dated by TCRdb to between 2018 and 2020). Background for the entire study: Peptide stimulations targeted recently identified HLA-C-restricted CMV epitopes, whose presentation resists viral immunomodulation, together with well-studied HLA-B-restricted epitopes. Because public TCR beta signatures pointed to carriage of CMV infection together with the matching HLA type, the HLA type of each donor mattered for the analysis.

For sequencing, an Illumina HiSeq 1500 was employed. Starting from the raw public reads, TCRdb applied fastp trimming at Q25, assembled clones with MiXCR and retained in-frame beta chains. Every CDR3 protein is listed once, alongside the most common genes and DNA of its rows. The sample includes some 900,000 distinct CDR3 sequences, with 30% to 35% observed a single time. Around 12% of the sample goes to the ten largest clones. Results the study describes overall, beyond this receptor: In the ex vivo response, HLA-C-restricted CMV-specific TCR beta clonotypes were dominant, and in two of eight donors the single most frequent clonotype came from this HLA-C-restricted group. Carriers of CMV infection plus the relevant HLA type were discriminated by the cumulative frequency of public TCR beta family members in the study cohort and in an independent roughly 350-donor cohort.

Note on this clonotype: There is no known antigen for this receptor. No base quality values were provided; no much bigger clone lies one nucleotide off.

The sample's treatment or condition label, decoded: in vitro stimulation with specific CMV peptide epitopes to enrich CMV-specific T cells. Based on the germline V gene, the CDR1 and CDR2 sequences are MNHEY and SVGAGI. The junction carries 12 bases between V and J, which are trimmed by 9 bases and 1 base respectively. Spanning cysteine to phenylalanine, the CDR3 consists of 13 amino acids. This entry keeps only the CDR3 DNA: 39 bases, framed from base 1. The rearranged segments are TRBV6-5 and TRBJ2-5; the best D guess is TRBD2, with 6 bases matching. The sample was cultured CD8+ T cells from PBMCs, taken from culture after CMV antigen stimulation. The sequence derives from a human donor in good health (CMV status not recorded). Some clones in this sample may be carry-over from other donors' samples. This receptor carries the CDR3 CASLAGFQETQYF. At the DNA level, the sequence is TGTGCCAGTCTCGCGGGATTCCAAGAGACCCAGTACTTC.